This entry describes one T cell receptor (beta chain). Method: immunoSEQ multiplex PCR; TCRdb's copy keeps in-frame clones and lacks some. The sample has 150,000 to 200,000 clones, 94% seen once. These data belong to a study of control samples from healthy donors and cancer patients. The germline V gene encodes CDR1 SEHNR and CDR2 FQNEAQ (reference sequence). The CDR3 runs 14 residues. V was clipped by 0 bases and J by 4 bases, with 4 bases between them. This sequence originates from a woman in her thirties or forties in good health. The chain carries TRBV7-9 and TRBJ1-6, with D unclear. The sequenced sample consisted of blood. CDR3 region: CASSLADYNSPLHF. For the CDR3, the DNA is TGTGCCAGCAGCTTAGCGGATTATAATTCACCCCTCCACTTT. Full variable domain (rest looked up from reference TRBV7-9 and TRBJ1-6): DTGVSQNPRHKITKRGQNVTFRCDPISEHNRLYWYRQTLGQGPEFLTYFQNEAQLEKSRLLSDRFSAERPKGSFSTLEIQRTEQGDSAMYLCASSLADYNSPLHFGNGTRLTVT.